The 32 T cell receptor beta chains below come from one sample, sequenced in a study of blood T cell repertoires in COVID-19. The table came from immunoSEQ multiplex PCR; TCRdb's copy has only in-frame clones and leaves some out. The sample lists some 100,000 clones; roughly 88% were seen once. The specimen sequenced was peripheral blood. These receptors all come from a human donor in a cohort sampled during active COVID-19.

This clone was found once. V and J are TRBV7-8 and TRBJ1-1; D not resolved. Germline V gene lookup returns CDR1 SGHVS and CDR2 FQNEAQ. The CDR3 totals 15 residues. Trimming removed 2 bases at V and 5 bases at J, with 15 bases between. CDR3 in amino acids: CASSLPRGSGTEAFF. In nucleotides, the CDR3 is TGTGCCAGCAGCTTACCCCGAGGGAGCGGGACTGAAGCTTTCTTT.

V gene TRBV27 combines with J gene TRBJ2-7, with 9 bases aligning to TRBD1. This CDR3 has 14 residues. Looked up from germline, CDR1 is MNHEY and CDR2 is SMNVEV (reference sequence). J was trimmed by 3 bases and V by 6 bases; bases with no gene match: 6. The DNA for the CDR3 is TGTGCCAGCAGGCCGGGACAGGGTTTCTACGAGCAGTACTTC. Its protein is CASRPGQGFYEQYF.

The V call is TRBV9, the J call TRBJ1-5; 9 nucleotides match TRBD1. Germline V gene data show CDR1 as SGDLS and CDR2 as YYNGEE. After removal of 4 bases from V and 6 bases from J, the junction contained 5 bases not matched to a gene. The length of the CDR3 is 14 residues. The CDR3 DNA follows: TGTGCCAGCAGCCTGACAGGGGGTGGTCAGCCCCAGCATTTT. This encodes CASSLTGGGQPQHF.

CDR3 nucleotide sequence: TGTGCCAGTAGGGGGGGACTAGCGTACAATGAGCAGTTCTTC. This translates into CASRGGLAYNEQFF. J is TRBJ2-1 and V is TRBV21-1; the table calls TRBD2, which could not be checked here. TRBV21-1 is assigned pseudogene status. This CDR3 has 14 residues.

The gene calls are TRBV6-5 and TRBJ2-1; 11 nucleotides match TRBD2. This CDR3 contains 15 residues. The germline gives CDR1 MNHEY, CDR2 SVGAGI. Trimming cost V 8 bases and J 3 bases; bases outside gene matches: 6. The CDR3 DNA is TGTGCCAGCTCGACCGGGACTAGCGGCTACAATGAGCAGTTCTTC. It encodes CASSTGTSGYNEQFF.

The V gene is TRBV7-8, the J gene TRBJ2-5, with 10 bases lining up with TRBD2. V was clipped by 2 bases and J by 4 bases; unmatched bases: 1. This CDR3 is 14 amino acids long. The germline CDR1 and CDR2 sequences are SGHVS and FQNEAQ. The CDR3 region is CASSLRLAGETQYF. DNA of the CDR3: TGTGCCAGCAGCTTACGACTAGCGGGAGAGACCCAGTACTTC.

CDR3 DNA: TGTGCCAGCTCACCTCTTGGGGGGGCAGATGAGCAGTACTTC. It specifies CASSPLGGADEQYF. The chain employs TRBV18 and TRBJ2-7, with D tentatively TRBD2 (7 bases). The CDR3 runs to 14 residues. Germline V gives CDR1 KGHSH, CDR2 LQKENI. V lost 3 bases and J 7 bases, leaving 16 bases between the germline ends.

The chain employs TRBV28 and TRBJ2-3; TRBD2 aligns across 7 bases. Germline CDR1 and CDR2: MDHEN and SYDVKM. The V and J ends lost 3 bases and 0 bases, in that order; junction bases with no gene match: 6. The CDR3 extends over 16 amino acids. CDR3 coding DNA: TGTGCCAGCAGTTTGAGCGGGGCGGGGAGCACAGATACGCAGTATTTT. Protein sequence: CASSLSGAGSTDTQYF.

The chain recombines TRBV19 with TRBJ2-7; TRBD1 might be the D (5 bases). The germline V gene has CDR1 LNHDA and CDR2 SQIVND (reference sequence). The CDR3 is 13 residues long. V was pared by 6 bases and J by 3 bases, with 12 bases between. The CDR3 sequence: CASSPQGYYEQYF. The CDR3, as DNA: TGTGCCAGTAGCCCCCAGGGCTACTACGAGCAGTACTTC.

The gene calls are TRBV9 and TRBJ2-3; 7 bases are a match to TRBD2. Germline lookup yields CDR1 SGDLS and CDR2 YYNGEE. This CDR3 has 18 residues. V was pared by 0 bases and J by 6 bases, with 16 bases of the junction left unmatched. The CDR3: CASSVEPPGGGPRDTQYF. The DNA for the CDR3 is TGTGCCAGCAGCGTAGAACCCCCCGGGGGAGGGCCACGGGATACGCAGTATTTT.

The chain uses TRBV28 and TRBJ2-1, with 7 bases lining up with TRBD2. V trimming: 5 bases; J trimming: 8 bases; junction bases outside the gene matches: 12. This CDR3 contains 15 residues. CDR1 MDHEN and CDR2 SYDVKM come from the germline V gene. CDR3 coding DNA: TGTGCCAGCAGTCCCGGGCGGGGGAAGATAGATGAGCAGTTCTTC. This codes for CASSPGRGKIDEQFF.

This clone has just one count. This chain connects TRBV7-9 to TRBJ1-4; 8 bases match TRBD1. The ends lost 3 bases at V and 3 bases at J; junction bases unmatched: 3. The CDR3 has 15 amino acids. Germline assignment: CDR1 SEHNR and CDR2 FQNEAQ (reference sequence). The CDR3 sequence is CASSFQQGANEKLFF. CDR3 DNA: TGTGCCAGCAGCTTTCAACAGGGGGCTAATGAAAAACTGTTTTTT.

The gene calls are TRBV14 and TRBJ2-1, with TRBD2 as a possible D gene (6 bases). This CDR3 has 16 residues. Germline CDR1 SGHDN, CDR2 FVKESK. Deletions cut 5 bases from V and 0 bases from J, with 14 bases between. This chain's CDR3 is CASSSRLASSYNEQFF. CDR3 nucleotide sequence: TGTGCCAGCAGCTCGAGGCTAGCGAGCTCCTACAATGAGCAGTTCTTC. Supplemented by reference TRBV14 and TRBJ2-1, the full variable domain reads EAGVTQFPSHSVIEKGQTVTLRCDPISGHDNLYWYRRVMGKEIKFLLHFVKESKQDESGMPNNRFLAERTGGTYSTLKVQPAELEDSGVYFCASSSRLASSYNEQFFGPGTRLTVL.

This rearrangement joins TRBV25-1 to TRBJ2-4; TRBD1 aligns across 12 bases. Unmatched junction bases numbered 8, after V lost 8 bases and J lost 9 bases. Germline values: CDR1 MGHDK, CDR2 SYGVNS. The length of the CDR3 is 14 residues. CDR3 bases: TGTGCCAGCGCGACGCGGGGACAGGGGGCCATTCAGTACTTC. Protein product: CASATRGQGAIQYF.

The V gene is TRBV24-1, the J gene TRBJ2-3; possible D gene TRBD2, 5 bases. The CDR3 consists of 12 residues. Per germline, CDR1 KGHDR and CDR2 SFDVKD. Trimming pared 7 bases from V and 4 bases from J, leaving 8 bases between. CDR3 loop: CATRSRADTQYF. The DNA of the CDR3 is TGTGCCACCAGATCGCGGGCAGATACGCAGTATTTT.

The chain employs TRBV28 and TRBJ2-7, with 8 nucleotides matching TRBD1. CDR3 size: 14 residues. Germline V gives CDR1 MDHEN, CDR2 SYDVKM. The J segment lost 5 bases and the V segment lost 7 bases, leaving 10 bases of the junction unmatched. This CDR3 is CASTPLDRDDEQYF. The CDR3 DNA is TGTGCCAGCACCCCTTTGGACAGGGACGACGAGCAGTACTTC.

J is TRBJ1-2 and V is TRBV3-1 (or the pseudogene TRBV3-2); D gene uncertain. Germline CDR1 LGHDT, CDR2 YNNKEL (reference sequence). Trimming took off 0 bases at V and 2 bases at J, with 4 bases between the two ends. The CDR3 spans 13 residues. The CDR3 coding sequence is TGTGCCAGCAGCCAAGACCCGAACTATGGCTACACCTTC. This gives the protein CASSQDPNYGYTF.

The sample holds many counts of this clone. The chain is built from TRBV28 and TRBJ2-5, with a possible D match to TRBD1 (6 bases). V was pared by 4 bases and J by 3 bases, with 12 bases between. Per germline, CDR1 MDHEN and CDR2 SYDVKM. The CDR3 length is 14 residues. The CDR3 protein is CASSSQDREETQYF. In DNA form, the CDR3 reads TGTGCCAGCAGTTCACAGGACAGAGAAGAGACCCAGTACTTC. Drawing the rest from reference TRBV28 and TRBJ2-5, the complete variable domain is DVKVTQSSRYLVKRTGEKVFLECVQDMDHENMFWYRQDPGLGLRLIYFSYDVKMKEKGDIPEGYSVSREKKERFSLILESASTNQTSMYLCASSSQDREETQYFGPGTRLLVL.

The J gene is TRBJ1-6, the V gene TRBV28, with 8 nucleotides matching TRBD1. This CDR3 spans 16 amino acids. V shed 6 bases, J shed 6 bases, and the junction held 10 bases outside the gene matches. Per the germline V gene, CDR1 is MDHEN and CDR2 is SYDVKM. The CDR3 sequence: CASSQPTGALNSPLHF. The CDR3, as DNA: TGTGCCAGCAGCCAGCCGACAGGGGCCCTTAATTCACCCCTCCACTTT. The whole variable domain, filled in from reference TRBV28 and TRBJ1-6, reads DVKVTQSSRYLVKRTGEKVFLECVQDMDHENMFWYRQDPGLGLRLIYFSYDVKMKEKGDIPEGYSVSREKKERFSLILESASTNQTSMYLCASSQPTGALNSPLHFGNGTRLTVT.

V and J are TRBV11-2 and TRBJ1-6; weak D call: TRBD1 (6 bases). The V and J ends lost 3 bases and 0 bases respectively, with 15 bases between them. This CDR3 spans 18 amino acids. CDR1 is SGHAT and CDR2 is FQNNGV in the germline V gene. The CDR3 region has the DNA TGTGCCAGCAGCTTTACCGGGACACTGAGCTCCTATAATTCACCCCTCCACTTT. It yields the protein CASSFTGTLSSYNSPLHF.

This clone was counted a single time. This chain joins TRBV6-4 and TRBJ1-1, with 10 bases aligning to TRBD1. The CDR3 is 13 amino acids. The ends lost 4 bases at V and 4 bases at J; junction bases unmatched: 0. Germline CDR1 and CDR2: MRHNA and SNTAGT. As DNA, the CDR3 is TGTGCCAGCAGTGGGACAGGGGGCACTGAAGCTTTCTTT. This codes for CASSGTGGTEAFF.

This chain uses TRBV6-1 with TRBJ2-3; D may be TRBD1 (5 bases). V was clipped by 2 bases and J by 3 bases, with 18 bases between them. Looked up from germline, CDR1 is MNHNS and CDR2 is SASEGT. The CDR3 is made up of 17 amino acids. The CDR3 here is CASSENPQGSTTDTQYF. The CDR3 DNA reads as TGTGCCAGCAGTGAAAACCCCCAGGGAAGTACGACAGATACGCAGTATTTT.

The chain combines TRBV9 with TRBJ2-1; 8 nucleotides match TRBD1. Germline V CDR1 and CDR2: SGDLS, YYNGEE. The CDR3 covers 13 residues. V was clipped by 3 bases and J by 7 bases; unmatched bases: 3. The CDR3 loop is CASSANRGNEQFF. The DNA of the CDR3 is TGTGCCAGCAGCGCCAACAGGGGGAATGAGCAGTTCTTC.

The chain links TRBV6-2 or TRBV6-3 to TRBJ2-1, with D perhaps matching TRBD2 (6 bases). The CDR3 covers 14 residues. Germline-derived CDR1 and CDR2 are MNHEY and SVGEGT. V was shortened by 1 base and J by 7 bases, with 11 bases between the two germline ends. CDR3 sequence (DNA): TGTGCCAGCAGTTACTGGGAACGGGGGAATGAGCAGTTCTTC. Translation gives CASSYWERGNEQFF.

This chain uses TRBV7-9 with TRBJ1-2; 7 positions agree with TRBD1. The J segment lost 8 bases and the V segment lost 5 bases, leaving 8 bases of the junction unmatched. This CDR3 is built from 13 residues. Germline CDR1 reads SEHNR; CDR2 reads FQNEAQ (reference sequence). The CDR3 sequence is CASSETGANGYTF. The CDR3 DNA reads as TGTGCCAGCAGCGAAACAGGGGCTAACGGCTACACCTTC.

This clone appeared a few times. The chain has TRBV30 and TRBJ1-5, with D hard to call. Germline V CDR1 and CDR2: GTSNPN, SVGIG (reference sequence). Trimming removed 2 bases at V and 4 bases at J, with 6 bases between. CDR3 length: 12 amino acids. The CDR3 loop reads CAWSQENQPQHF. CDR3 in DNA: TGTGCCTGGAGTCAGGAAAATCAGCCCCAGCATTTT. The full variable domain, with the rest looked up from reference TRBV30 and TRBJ1-5, is SQTIHQWPATLVQPVGSPLSLECTVEGTSNPNLYWYRQAAGRGLQLLFYSVGIGQISSEVPQNLSASRPQDRQFILSSKKLLLSDSGFYLCAWSQENQPQHFGDGTRLSIL.

In its sample, this clone was seen many times. V usage is TRBV10-1 and J usage is TRBJ1-1; D ambiguous. The V gene lost 3 bases and the J gene lost 7 bases, with 12 bases spanning the gap. Per the germline V gene, CDR1 is WNHNN and CDR2 is SYGVQD (reference sequence). CDR3 length equals 13 residues. CDR3 loop: CASSETSISEAFF. The CDR3 nucleotides read TGCGCCAGCAGTGAAACTAGCATAAGTGAAGCTTTCTTT.

The chain links TRBV7-2 to TRBJ2-7; no firm D call. Per germline, CDR1 SGHTA and CDR2 FQGNSA. V was shortened by 5 bases and J by 0 bases, with 8 bases between the two germline ends. The CDR3 totals 13 residues. CDR3 sequence (DNA): TGTGCCAGCAGCCCACAAAGCTCCTACGAGCAGTACTTC. Translating it yields CASSPQSSYEQYF.

The genes are TRBV5-4 and TRBJ2-3; 8 bases line up with TRBD2. With V trimmed by 2 bases and J by 1 base, 6 bases remained unmatched. This CDR3 spans 16 amino acids. Germline V gene data show CDR1 as SGHNT and CDR2 as YYREEE (reference sequence). CDR3 in DNA: TGTGCCAGCAGCTTTCGGGGGGGCTTGGGCACAGATACGCAGTATTTT. Its translation is CASSFRGGLGTDTQYF.

The chain couples TRBV19 to TRBJ2-1, with 12 bases that match TRBD2. Germline values: CDR1 LNHDA, CDR2 SQIVND (reference sequence). The ends lost 2 bases at V and 1 base at J; junction bases unmatched: 3. The CDR3 contains 17 residues. The CDR3 protein is CASSISLAGGSYNEQFF. CDR3 nucleotide sequence: TGTGCCAGTAGTATAAGTCTAGCGGGAGGGTCCTACAATGAGCAGTTCTTC.

V gene TRBV30 combines with J gene TRBJ1-6; 8 bases align to TRBD1. This CDR3 has 14 residues. Germline-derived CDR1 and CDR2 are GTSNPN and SVGIG (reference sequence). The V segment lost 3 bases and the J segment 8 bases; nucleotides outside the gene matches: 6. The CDR3 bases are TGTGCCTGGAGGGCAGGGGGCTTGGATTCACCCCTCCACTTT. This gives the protein CAWRAGGLDSPLHF.

The chain uses TRBV10-3 and TRBJ2-5; the match to TRBD1 covers 7 bases. This CDR3 spans 14 amino acids. V lost 6 bases and J lost 1; bases outside the gene matches: 5. The germline V gene encodes CDR1 ENHRY and CDR2 SYGVKD. CDR3 sequence reads: CAISEGQSQETQYF. The CDR3 nucleotides read TGTGCCATCAGCGAGGGACAGAGCCAAGAGACCCAGTACTTC.